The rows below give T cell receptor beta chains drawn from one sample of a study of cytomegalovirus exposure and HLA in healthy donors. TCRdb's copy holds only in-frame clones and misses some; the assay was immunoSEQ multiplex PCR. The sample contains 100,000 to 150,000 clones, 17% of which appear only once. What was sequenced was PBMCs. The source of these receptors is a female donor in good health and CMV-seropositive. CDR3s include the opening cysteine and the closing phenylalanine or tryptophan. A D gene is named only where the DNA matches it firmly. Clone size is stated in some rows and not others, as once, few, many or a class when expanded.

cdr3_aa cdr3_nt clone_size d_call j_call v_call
CASRTGGTEAFF TGTGCCAGCAGGACAGGGGGTACTGAAGCTTTCTTT - TRBD1 TRBJ1-1 TRBV27
CASSVGSGGAFEQFF TGTGCCAGCAGCGTAGGCAGCGGGGGGGCATTTGAGCAGTTCTTC few TRBD2 TRBJ2-1 TRBV9
CASSAPEEGNTIYF TGTGCCAGTAGTGCCCCGGAGGAAGGAAACACCATATATTTT few - TRBJ1-3 TRBV19
CAISEPPPRLAGGYASTDTQYF TGTGCCATCAGTGAGCCGCCACCGAGACTAGCGGGGGGTTATGCTAGCACAGATACGCAGTATTTT few TRBD2 TRBJ2-3 TRBV10-3
CASSLKAAYLFF TGCGCCAGCAGCTTAAAAGCGGCGTATTTGTTCTTC - - TRBJ2-1 TRBV5-1
CASSFGGDEQYF TGTGCCAGCAGCTTTGGAGGGGATGAGCAGTACTTC few - TRBJ2-7 TRBV5-6
CASRRGTGLTYEQYF TGTGCCAGCAGAAGAGGGACGGGACTGACTTACGAGCAGTACTTC few - TRBJ2-7 TRBV27
CASSSGHFPYEQYF TGTGCCAGCAGCTCAGGTCACTTTCCCTACGAGCAGTACTTC - - TRBJ2-7 TRBV11-2
CASSPGPGSGYEQYF TGTGCCAGCAGCCCCGGCCCAGGGTCGGGCTACGAGCAGTACTTC - - TRBJ2-7 TRBV5-4
CASSLWQGASGYTF TGTGCCAGCAGCTTATGGCAGGGGGCAAGTGGCTACACCTTC few TRBD1 TRBJ1-2 TRBV7-2
CASSVGGGGGTDTQYF TGTGCCAGCAGTGTTGGCGGGGGGGGTGGCACAGATACGCAGTATTTT - TRBD2 TRBJ2-3 TRBV4-2
CASSFSREHQPQHF TGTGCCAGCAGTTTCAGCAGGGAACACCAGCCCCAGCATTTT few - TRBJ1-5 TRBV28
CASSYGQGGDLWQETQYF TGCGCCAGCAGCTACGGACAGGGTGGGGATCTCTGGCAAGAGACCCAGTACTTC few TRBD1 TRBJ2-5 TRBV5-1
CASGQQNTEAFF TGCGCCAGCGGACAGCAAAACACTGAAGCTTTCTTT - - TRBJ1-1 TRBV5-1
CASSHSTGVPYANYGYTF TGTGCCAGCAGCCACTCAACGGGGGTCCCCTATGCTAACTATGGCTACACCTTC - - TRBJ1-2 TRBV9
CASSQDYKGQGIYEQYF TGTGCCAGCAGCCAAGATTATAAGGGACAGGGAATCTACGAGCAGTACTTC - TRBD1 TRBJ2-7 TRBV4-2
CASSYNRYNEKLFF TGTGCCAGCAGTTACAACCGGTATAATGAAAAACTGTTTTTT - - TRBJ1-4 TRBV6-5
CAWLDRASTDTQYF TGTGCCTGGTTGGACAGGGCCAGCACAGATACGCAGTATTTT - TRBD1 TRBJ2-3 TRBV30
CASSLRPRAGVLSYEQYF TGCGCCAGCAGCTTGAGGCCCAGGGCGGGAGTTTTGAGCTACGAGCAGTACTTC few TRBD2 TRBJ2-7 TRBV5-1
CASSRSSGANVLTF TGTGCCAGCAGTCGGAGCTCTGGGGCCAACGTCCTGACTTTC - - TRBJ2-6 TRBV6-5
CASSLCWGRGRNSPLHF TGTGCCAGCAGCCTATGTTGGGGCAGGGGGCGTAATTCACCCCTCCACTTT few TRBD1 TRBJ1-6 TRBV5-7
CASSLGFSYNEQFF TGTGCCAGCAGTTTGGGCTTCTCCTACAATGAGCAGTTCTTC - - TRBJ2-1 TRBV28
CASSPGDSQETQYF TGTGCCAGCAGCCCCGGGGACAGCCAAGAGACCCAGTACTTC - TRBD1 TRBJ2-5 TRBV7-9
CASSQEQDYNEQFF TGCGCCAGCAGCCAAGAGCAGGATTACAATGAGCAGTTCTTC few - TRBJ2-1 TRBV4-1
CASSESQSTDTQYF TGTGCCAGCAGTGAGTCGCAGAGCACAGATACGCAGTATTTT - - TRBJ2-3 TRBV2
CASSYSRVEQYF TGTGCCAGCAGTTACTCGCGGGTTGAGCAGTACTTC - - TRBJ2-7 TRBV6-6
CASYSHYGYTF TGTGCCAGTTACAGCCACTATGGCTACACCTTC few - TRBJ1-2 TRBV19
CASSMGLPSNQPQHF TGTGCCAGTAGTATGGGACTGCCTAGCAATCAGCCCCAGCATTTT few - TRBJ1-5 TRBV19
CASSLDTTLNNEQFF TGCGCCAGCAGCCTGGACACAACACTAAACAATGAGCAGTTCTTC - - TRBJ2-1 TRBV4-3
CASSFGTPSPYEQYF TGTGCCAGCAGTTTCGGGACACCGTCACCCTACGAGCAGTACTTC - - TRBJ2-7 TRBV5-4
CASGGQLNTEAFF TGCGCCAGCGGCGGACAATTGAACACTGAAGCTTTCTTT - - TRBJ1-1 TRBV5-1
CASGRQGGTEAFF TGTGCTAGTGGACGACAGGGTGGCACTGAAGCTTTCTTT - TRBD1 TRBJ1-1 TRBV12-5
CASSQILGTGVFGETQYF TGCGCCAGCAGCCAAATCCTGGGGACAGGGGTATTCGGGGAGACCCAGTACTTC - TRBD1 TRBJ2-5 TRBV4-1
CASSLRPGWRETQYF TGTGCCAGCAGTTTGCGACCAGGTTGGAGGGAGACCCAGTACTTC - - TRBJ2-5 TRBV28
CASGLWLNTIYF TGTGCTAGTGGTTTGTGGCTAAACACCATATATTTT few - TRBJ1-3 TRBV12-5
CASSLPAGQGRPEQYF TGTGCCAGCAGCTTACCGGCCGGGCAGGGTAGGCCCGAGCAGTACTTC few - TRBJ2-7 TRBV7-9
CATSRDFGGPEQYF TGTGCCACCAGCAGAGATTTCGGGGGGCCCGAGCAGTACTTC - - TRBJ2-7 TRBV15
CASSLSIRAPQETQYF TGTGCCAGCAGCTTGTCGATTCGTGCGCCACAAGAGACCCAGTACTTC - - TRBJ2-5 TRBV5-5
CASSLRQGTYEQYF TGCGCCAGCAGCTTACGACAGGGGACCTACGAGCAGTACTTC - TRBD1 TRBJ2-7 TRBV5-1
CASSPDRGSGYGYTF TGTGCCAGCAGCCCCGACAGGGGTAGCGGCTATGGCTACACCTTC once TRBD1 TRBJ1-2 TRBV6-5
CASGNRWNTEAFF TGTGCCAGCGGAAACAGGTGGAACACTGAAGCTTTCTTT few - TRBJ1-1 TRBV11-2
CASSYSSRAHYEQYF TGTGCCAGCAGTTACTCGAGCAGGGCACACTACGAGCAGTACTTC - - TRBJ2-7 TRBV6-5
CASSARQGSTDTQYF TGTGCCAGCAGCGCAAGACAGGGTAGCACAGATACGCAGTATTTT few - TRBJ2-3 TRBV21-1
CASSEPGQGEKLFF TGTGCCAGCAGTGAACCGGGACAAGGAGAAAAACTGTTTTTT few - TRBJ1-4 TRBV25-1
CASSPRQGQETQYF TGCGCCAGCAGCCCGAGACAGGGCCAAGAGACCCAGTACTTC few TRBD1 TRBJ2-5 TRBV5-1
CASSPGQGEETQYF TGCGCCAGCAGCCCGGGACAGGGGGAAGAGACCCAGTACTTC - TRBD1 TRBJ2-5 TRBV5-1
CASSQRTGGKETQYF TGCGCCAGCAGCCAGAGGACAGGGGGTAAGGAGACCCAGTACTTC few TRBD1 TRBJ2-5 TRBV4-1
CASGRTRGQETQYF TGTGCCAGCGGCAGGACTAGGGGTCAAGAGACCCAGTACTTC - TRBD2 TRBJ2-5 TRBV2
CASSLRESDTGELFF TGTGCCAGCAGCTTGAGGGAGTCTGACACCGGGGAGCTGTTTTTT - - TRBJ2-2 TRBV7-9
CASGRGPSSTGELFF TGTGCCAGCGGCCGCGGGCCGTCTTCCACCGGGGAGCTGTTTTTT - - TRBJ2-2 TRBV6-5
CAPAPSPGNTEAFF TGTGCCCCAGCTCCCTCCCCGGGGAACACTGAAGCTTTCTTT few - TRBJ1-1 TRBV5-8
CASSPRTGGGSGANVLTF TGTGCCAGCTCACCGCGGACAGGGGGTGGCTCTGGGGCCAACGTCCTGACTTTC few TRBD1 TRBJ2-6 TRBV18
CASSEVPHMNQPQHF TGTGCCAGCAGTGAGGTTCCCCACATGAATCAGCCCCAGCATTTT - - TRBJ1-5 TRBV28
CAAETNTEAFF TGTGCCGCAGAAACGAACACTGAAGCTTTCTTT - - TRBJ1-1 TRBV10-3
CASSHNLASGSTTNTGELFF TGTGCCAGCAGCCATAATCTGGCTAGCGGGTCCACGACTAACACCGGGGAGCTGTTTTTT - TRBD2 TRBJ2-2 TRBV4-2
CASSFRQGGYEQYF TGTGCCAGCAGTTTTAGACAGGGGGGGTACGAGCAGTACTTC few TRBD1 TRBJ2-7 TRBV28
CASSGTSGRYEQYF TGCGCCAGCAGCGGGACTAGCGGCCGCTACGAGCAGTACTTC few TRBD2 TRBJ2-7 TRBV5-1
CASSLDNNEQYF TGTGCCAGCAGTTTAGACAACAACGAGCAGTACTTC few - TRBJ2-7 TRBV28
CAVPRWGGLSGETQYF TGTGCCGTTCCAAGGTGGGGGGGCCTTTCGGGGGAGACCCAGTACTTC few - TRBJ2-5 TRBV7-9